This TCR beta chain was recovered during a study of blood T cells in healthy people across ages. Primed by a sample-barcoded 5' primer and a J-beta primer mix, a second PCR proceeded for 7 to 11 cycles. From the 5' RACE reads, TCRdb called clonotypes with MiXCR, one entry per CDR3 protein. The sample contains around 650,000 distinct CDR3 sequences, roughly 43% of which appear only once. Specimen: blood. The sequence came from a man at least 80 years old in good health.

CDR3 residues: CSAGGRQGEFF. The CDR3 coding sequence is TGCAGTGCTGGAGGCAGGCAGGGTGAGTTCTTC. The rearrangement joins TRBV20-1 to TRBJ2-1; either TRBD1 or TRBD2 may supply D (5 bases each). This CDR3 has 11 residues. Per germline, CDR1 DFQATT and CDR2 SNEGSKA (reference sequence). The V gene lost 5 bases and the J gene lost 14 bases, with 16 bases spanning the gap.